One and the same sample provided the 26 T cell receptor beta chains below, sequenced in a study of blood T cell repertoires in COVID-19. Profiling relied on immunoSEQ multiplex PCR, and the TCRdb table lists in-frame clones only, not all of them. This sample carries about 59,000 clones, around 82% of them seen once, and the ten largest clones take roughly 6.7%. Specimen: peripheral blood. The source is a man between 60 and 75 years old with acute or convalescent COVID-19.

Only one count was recorded for this clone. The genes are TRBV6-2 or TRBV6-3 and TRBJ1-2; TRBD1 matches 12 bases. The CDR3 runs 14 residues. The germline V gene has CDR1 MNHEY and CDR2 SVGEGT. The J segment lost 4 bases and the V segment lost 5 bases, leaving 2 bases of the junction unmatched. The CDR3 DNA reads TGTGCCAGCAGTCGGGACAGGGGGCCCTATGGCTACACCTTC. This codes for CASSRDRGPYGYTF.

The chain couples TRBV5-4 to TRBJ1-5; 7 bases are shared with TRBD1. Trimming took 4 bases from V and 3 from J; bases not matched to a gene: 4. CDR3 size: 14 residues. Germline V CDR1 and CDR2: SGHNT, YYREEE (reference sequence). Here the CDR3 reads CASSRQGNNQPQHF. CDR3 in DNA: TGTGCCAGCAGCCGACAGGGAAACAATCAGCCCCAGCATTTT.

There are a few counts of this clone. The V gene is TRBV5-1, the J gene TRBJ2-2; 10 nucleotides match TRBD2. CDR1 is SGHRS, CDR2 YFSETQ, per germline. Germline trimming cut 4 bases from V and 1 base from J; bases unmatched to any gene: 4. The CDR3 is 16 residues long. CDR3 DNA: TGCGCCAGCAGCGGAGGACTAGCGGTGAACACCGGGGAGCTGTTTTTT. Protein sequence: CASSGGLAVNTGELFF.

This clone was found once. V gene TRBV9 combines with J gene TRBJ2-3; unclear D gene. V lost 0 bases and J 2 bases, leaving 10 bases between the germline ends. This CDR3 has 15 amino acids. Germline assignment: CDR1 SGDLS and CDR2 YYNGEE. The CDR3 DNA sequence: TGTGCCAGCAGCGTAGCTCTTTACTCCACAGATACGCAGTATTTT. Translating it yields CASSVALYSTDTQYF.

The chain uses TRBV9 and TRBJ2-5, with D perhaps TRBD2 (6 bases). Germline CDR1 and CDR2: SGDLS and YYNGEE. The CDR3 sequence is 15 residues long. Trimming stripped 4 bases from V and 0 bases from J, with 13 bases between. CDR3 DNA sequence: TGTGCCAGCAGCCCCCGGGACTCCTACCAAGAGACCCAGTACTTC. It codes for CASSPRDSYQETQYF.

This clone was recorded once. This chain links TRBV15 with TRBJ2-5; perhaps TRBD1 as D (6 bases). CDR1 is LNHNV, CDR2 YYDKDF, per germline (reference sequence). V was shortened by 2 bases and J by 5 bases, with 30 bases between the two germline ends. This CDR3 spans 20 amino acids. CDR3: CATSRQVTSARDKLGETQYF. Written as DNA, the CDR3 is TGTGCCACCAGCAGACAAGTAACATCGGCCCGGGACAAGTTGGGGGAGACCCAGTACTTC.

The V call is TRBV5-1, the J call TRBJ2-1; D remains unclear. Germline V gives CDR1 SGHRS, CDR2 YFSETQ. Trimming removed 0 bases at V and 6 bases at J, with 10 bases between. This CDR3 has 14 amino acids. CDR3 DNA: TGCGCCAGCAGCTTGGACACGAACGCCAATGAGCAGTTCTTC. This gives the protein CASSLDTNANEQFF.

A single count supports this clone. The chain recombines TRBV27 with TRBJ1-2, with 7 bases identical to TRBD1. This CDR3 region has 14 residues. V shed 6 bases, J shed 7 bases, and the junction held 11 bases outside the gene matches. Germline CDR1 and CDR2: MNHEY and SMNVEV (reference sequence). The CDR3 protein is CASRWDSQVGGYTF. CDR3 DNA sequence: TGTGCCAGCAGGTGGGACAGTCAAGTCGGTGGCTACACCTTC.

The gene calls are TRBV19 and TRBJ1-2; TRBD1 agrees at 11 bases. Germline V CDR1 and CDR2: LNHDA, SQIVND (reference sequence). CDR3 length equals 16 residues. V was clipped by 6 bases and J by 4 bases; unmatched bases: 10. CDR3 in DNA: TGTGCCAGTAGCCCTCGACAAGGACAGGGGGCCTATGGCTACACCTTC. It yields the protein CASSPRQGQGAYGYTF.

The chain links TRBV12-3 or TRBV12-4 to TRBJ2-1; D might be TRBD1 (6 bases). Trimming removed 5 bases from V and 7 bases from J, with 9 bases in between. The CDR3 runs 12 residues. CDR3 amino acids: CASSPGQNEQFF. The CDR3 DNA sequence: TGTGCCAGCAGTCCCGGACAGAATGAGCAGTTCTTC.

V is TRBV6-5 and J is TRBJ2-1; maybe TRBD2 (5 bases). The CDR3 extends over 15 amino acids. V lost 7 bases and J 1 base, leaving 14 bases between the germline ends. The germline V gene has CDR1 MNHEY and CDR2 SVGAGI. CDR3 loop: CASTGKARSYNEQFF. The CDR3 DNA reads TGTGCCAGCACGGGGAAGGCGAGGTCCTACAATGAGCAGTTCTTC.

This chain links TRBV6-5 with TRBJ2-2; 8 nucleotides match TRBD1. Germline V gives CDR1 MNHEY, CDR2 SVGAGI. The CDR3 totals 14 residues. Losses at the gene ends were 8 bases for V and 3 bases for J; bases not matched to a gene: 5. The CDR3 DNA sequence: TGTGCCAGCGACAGGGGTAGCGACACCGGGGAGCTGTTTTTT. Translation gives CASDRGSDTGELFF.

The chain joins TRBV5-8 to TRBJ2-1; 7 bases are shared with TRBD2. Germline CDR1 is SGHTS and CDR2 is YDEGEE. V shed 6 bases and J 3 bases; nucleotides not matched to a gene: 6. The CDR3 contains 14 residues. CDR3 loop: CASNAGVDYNEQFF. CDR3 nucleotide sequence: TGTGCCAGCAATGCGGGGGTCGACTACAATGAGCAGTTCTTC.

The CDR3 DNA sequence: TGTGCCAGTAGTCCTCAGGGGGTTGGGACCCAGTACTTC. This encodes CASSPQGVGTQYF. The chain uses TRBV19 and TRBJ2-5, with TRBD1 matching 7 bases. Germline CDR1 LNHDA, CDR2 SQIVND (reference sequence). J was trimmed by 7 bases and V by 5 bases; bases with no gene match: 7. The CDR3 runs to 13 residues.

V gene TRBV7-9 combines with J gene TRBJ1-1; 8 nucleotides agree with TRBD1. This CDR3 has 14 residues. CDR1 and CDR2 (germline): SEHNR, FQNEAQ (reference sequence). Trimming removed 5 bases from V and 5 bases from J; junction bases left unmatched: 7. The CDR3 DNA sequence: TGTGCCAGCAGCCTCGGACAGGGTCTAACTGAAGCTTTCTTT. It encodes CASSLGQGLTEAFF.

This clone was seen a single time. The rearrangement links TRBV28 to TRBJ1-4; 7 bases line up with TRBD1. Looked up from germline, CDR1 is MDHEN and CDR2 is SYDVKM. V lost 1 base, J lost 8 bases, and 10 bases stayed unmatched. The CDR3 loop spans 16 amino acids. In DNA, the CDR3 is TGTGCCAGCAGTTTATCGAGGGGGCCTCCGAAAGAAAAACTGTTTTTT. Protein product: CASSLSRGPPKEKLFF.

This rearrangement joins TRBV7-2 to TRBJ2-7; the match to TRBD1 covers 7 bases. J gave up 2 bases and V 1 base, and 5 bases lay outside the gene matches. The germline V gene encodes CDR1 SGHTA and CDR2 FQGNSA. The CDR3 extends over 15 amino acids. The CDR3 nucleotides are TGTGCCAGCAGCTTAGAAAGGGGGCAGGCCTACGAGCAGTACTTC. The encoded protein is CASSLERGQAYEQYF. Supplemented by reference TRBV7-2 and TRBJ2-7, the full variable domain reads GAGVSQSPSNKVTEKGKDVELRCDPISGHTALYWYRQSLGQGLEFLIYFQGNSAPDKSGLPSDRFSAERTGGSVSTLTIQRTQQEDSAVYLCASSLERGQAYEQYFGPGTRLTVT.

This rearrangement joins TRBV27 to TRBJ2-7, with D uncertain. There are 11 residues in the CDR3. CDR1 and CDR2 (germline): MNHEY, SMNVEV (reference sequence). Trimming cost V 6 bases and J 6 bases, with 9 bases left between them. CDR3 sequence reads: CASRARGEQYF. CDR3 DNA: TGTGCCAGCAGAGCCCGCGGCGAGCAGTACTTC.

This chain connects TRBV28 to TRBJ1-2; 7 positions match TRBD1. The CDR3 sequence is 14 residues long. J was trimmed by 8 bases and V by 4 bases; bases with no gene match: 10. The germline gives CDR1 MDHEN, CDR2 SYDVKM. The CDR3 region is CASSSTGASRGYTF. The CDR3 bases are TGTGCCAGCAGTTCCACAGGGGCCTCTAGGGGCTACACCTTC.

The V and J genes are TRBV19 and TRBJ1-5, with D perhaps matching TRBD1 (5 bases). Germline V CDR1 and CDR2: LNHDA, SQIVND (reference sequence). Trimming stripped 7 bases from V and 2 bases from J, with 12 bases between. This CDR3 is 14 amino acids long. CDR3 in amino acids: CASTRAGGNQPQHF. The DNA for the CDR3 is TGTGCCAGTACCCGCGCGGGGGGCAATCAGCCCCAGCATTTT.

The rearrangement uses TRBV25-1 and TRBJ2-1; 9 bases agree with TRBD1. There are 15 residues in the CDR3. Germline V gene lookup returns CDR1 MGHDK and CDR2 SYGVNS. V shed 4 bases, J shed 7 bases, and the junction held 8 bases outside the gene matches. The DNA for the CDR3 is TGTGCCAGCAGTGTACCTGGACAGGGGAGGAATGAGCAGTTCTTC. Translating gives CASSVPGQGRNEQFF.

This chain connects TRBV19 to TRBJ1-2, with D possibly matching TRBD1 (5 bases). V lost 7 bases to trimming and J lost 4 bases, with 16 bases between them. The germline V gene encodes CDR1 LNHDA and CDR2 SQIVND (reference sequence). There are 14 residues in the CDR3. The CDR3 here is CASKDGQGGYGYTF. The CDR3 region has the DNA TGTGCCAGTAAGGATGGTCAGGGCGGCTATGGCTACACCTTC.

The chain uses TRBV19 and TRBJ2-1, with TRBD2 identical over 13 bases. The CDR3 runs 14 residues. Trimming removed 7 bases from V and 9 bases from J; junction bases left unmatched: 6. Germline loops: CDR1 LNHDA, CDR2 SQIVND (reference sequence). CDR3 nucleotides: TGTGCCAGTAAGACTAGCGGGGGGCCAGGTGAGCAGTTCTTC. Translated, it gives CASKTSGGPGEQFF.

This rearrangement joins TRBV7-3 to TRBJ2-2, with D uncertain. V dropped 5 bases and J dropped 4 bases, with 11 bases sitting between them. The CDR3 sequence is 14 residues long. Germline assignment: CDR1 SGHTA and CDR2 FQGTGA. The CDR3 DNA is TGTGCCAGCAGCGAAAAACTTCTCACCGGGGAGCTGTTTTTT. Residues: CASSEKLLTGELFF.

This chain connects TRBV9 to TRBJ2-1, with 8 bases lining up with TRBD1. V lost 3 bases, J lost 5 bases, and 7 bases stayed unmatched. The CDR3 contains 15 residues. The germline CDR1 and CDR2 sequences are SGDLS and YYNGEE. CDR3 nucleotides: TGTGCCAGCAGCGCGACAGGGGTTTGGAACAATGAGCAGTTCTTC. It yields the protein CASSATGVWNNEQFF.

Only one count was recorded for this clone. The J gene is TRBJ2-3, the V gene TRBV7-3, with no clear D. V lost 5 bases and J lost 8, with 14 bases in between. Germline CDR1 is SGHTA and CDR2 is FQGTGA. This CDR3 is built from 13 residues. CDR3: CASSPRTPGTQYF. The CDR3, as DNA: TGTGCCAGCAGCCCACGAACGCCCGGTACGCAGTATTTT.